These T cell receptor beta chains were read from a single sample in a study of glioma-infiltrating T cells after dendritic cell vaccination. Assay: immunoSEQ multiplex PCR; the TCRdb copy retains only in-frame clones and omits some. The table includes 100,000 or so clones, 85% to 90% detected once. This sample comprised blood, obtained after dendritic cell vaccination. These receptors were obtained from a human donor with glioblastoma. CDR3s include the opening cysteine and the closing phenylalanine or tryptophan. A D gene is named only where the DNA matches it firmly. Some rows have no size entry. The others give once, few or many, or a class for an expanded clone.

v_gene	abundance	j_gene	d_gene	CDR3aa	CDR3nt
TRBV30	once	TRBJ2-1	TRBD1	CAGNPGTGGGWTYNEQFF	TGTGCCGGAAATCCCGGGACAGGGGGCGGATGGACCTACAATGAGCAGTTCTTC
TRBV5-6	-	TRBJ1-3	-	CASSLRGSSGNTIYF	TGTGCCAGCAGCCTACGGGGGAGCTCTGGAAACACCATATATTTT
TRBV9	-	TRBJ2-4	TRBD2	CASSSRASTPGGDIQYF	TGTGCCAGCAGCAGTCGGGCCTCTACCCCCGGGGGGGACATTCAGTACTTC
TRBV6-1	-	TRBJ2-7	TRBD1	CASSERQGAYEQYF	TGTGCCAGCAGTGAACGTCAGGGGGCCTACGAGCAGTACTTC
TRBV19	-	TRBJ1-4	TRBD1	CASSTIQGGNEKLFF	TGTGCCAGTAGTACCATCCAGGGGGGTAATGAAAAACTGTTTTTT
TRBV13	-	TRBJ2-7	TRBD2	CASSLGASGAYEQYF	TGTGCCAGCAGCTTAGGGGCTAGCGGGGCCTACGAGCAGTACTTC
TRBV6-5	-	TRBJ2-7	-	CASSYRGGSYEQYF	TGTGCCAGCAGTTACCGGGGTGGGAGCTACGAGCAGTACTTC
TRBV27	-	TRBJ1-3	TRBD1	CASSGTASGNTIYF	TGTGCCAGCAGTGGGACAGCTTCTGGAAACACCATATATTTT
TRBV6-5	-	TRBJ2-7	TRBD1	CASSYSPGGSPYEQYF	TGTGCCAGCAGTTACTCTCCAGGGGGCTCACCTTACGAGCAGTACTTC
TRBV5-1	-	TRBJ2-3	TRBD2	CASSPPSGSTDTQYF	TGCGCCAGCAGTCCCCCTAGCGGGAGCACAGATACGCAGTATTTT
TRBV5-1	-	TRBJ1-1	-	CASSQYRGTEAFF	TGCGCCAGCAGCCAGTACCGGGGTACTGAAGCTTTCTTT
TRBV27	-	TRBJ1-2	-	CASSLDAGGGYTF	TGTGCCAGCAGTTTAGATGCCGGAGGGGGCTACACCTTC
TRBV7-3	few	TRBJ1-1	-	CASRGQANTEAFF	TGTGCCAGCAGGGGACAAGCAAACACTGAAGCTTTCTTT
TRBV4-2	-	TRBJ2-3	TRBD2	CASSQETGAGDTQYF	TGTGCCAGCAGCCAAGAGACGGGAGCGGGGGATACGCAGTATTTT
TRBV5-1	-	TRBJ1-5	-	CASSLDSNQPQHF	TGCGCCAGCAGCTTGGACAGTAATCAGCCCCAGCATTTT
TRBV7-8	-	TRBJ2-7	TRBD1	CASTLRTGIEHEQYF	TGTGCCAGCACCCTGAGGACAGGGATCGAGCACGAGCAGTACTTC
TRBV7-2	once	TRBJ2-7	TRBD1	CASSFETGPAYEQYF	TGTGCCAGCAGCTTCGAGACAGGGCCGGCCTACGAGCAGTACTTC
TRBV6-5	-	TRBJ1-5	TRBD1	CASSYSSQGDQPQHF	TGTGCCAGCAGTTACTCGTCGCAGGGGGATCAGCCCCAGCATTTT
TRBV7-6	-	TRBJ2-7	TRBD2	CASSLEAGAYEQYF	TGTGCCAGCAGCTTAGAAGCGGGGGCCTACGAGCAGTACTTC
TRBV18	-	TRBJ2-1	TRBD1	CASSPPYADRAGNEQFF	TGTGCCAGCTCACCACCGTACGCCGACAGGGCCGGCAATGAGCAGTTCTTC
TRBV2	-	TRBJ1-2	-	CASSVQADYGYTF	TGTGCCAGCAGTGTACAGGCGGACTATGGCTACACCTTC
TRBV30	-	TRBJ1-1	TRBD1	CAMSQTGANTEAFF	TGTGCCATGAGCCAGACAGGGGCGAACACTGAAGCTTTCTTT
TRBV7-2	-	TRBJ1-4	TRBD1	CASSRGRGHEKLFF	TGTGCCAGCAGCCGGGGCAGGGGGCATGAAAAACTGTTTTTT
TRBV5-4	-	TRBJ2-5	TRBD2	CASSRGLAGETQYF	TGTGCCAGCAGCCGTGGACTAGCTGGGGAGACCCAGTACTTC
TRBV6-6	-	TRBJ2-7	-	CASSYPTGGHYEQYF	TGTGCCAGCAGTTATCCGACAGGTGGCCACTACGAGCAGTACTTC
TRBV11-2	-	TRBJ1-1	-	CASSRQLGTEAFF	TGTGCCAGCAGCAGACAGCTGGGGACTGAAGCTTTCTTT
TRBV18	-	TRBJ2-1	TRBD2	CASSPDTSGSTLDQEQFF	TGTGCCAGCTCACCAGATACTAGCGGGAGTACATTGGATCAAGAGCAGTTCTTC
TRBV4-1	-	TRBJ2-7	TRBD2	CASSPHPSTSGRSPYEQYF	TGCGCCAGCAGCCCCCACCCCTCGACTAGCGGGAGGTCCCCCTACGAGCAGTACTTC
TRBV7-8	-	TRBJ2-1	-	CASSLVAGTSWGNNEQFF	TGTGCCAGCAGCTTAGTCGCCGGGACATCATGGGGGAACAATGAGCAGTTCTTC
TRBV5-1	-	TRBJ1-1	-	CASSPVGGGTEAFF	TGCGCCAGCAGCCCCGTCGGGGGAGGAACTGAAGCTTTCTTT
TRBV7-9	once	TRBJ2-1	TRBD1	CASSPKGQSSYNEQFF	TGTGCCAGCAGCCCGAAGGGACAGAGCTCCTACAATGAGCAGTTCTTC
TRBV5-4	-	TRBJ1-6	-	CASSLQGPGNSPLHF	TGTGCCAGCAGCTTGCAAGGACCGGGGAATTCACCCCTCCACTTT
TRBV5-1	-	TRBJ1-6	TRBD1	CASSLGQGTSPLHF	TGCGCCAGCAGCCTCGGACAGGGAACTTCACCCCTCCACTTT
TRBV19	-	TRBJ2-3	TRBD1	CASSRLTGSTDTQYF	TGTGCCAGTAGTAGGTTGACAGGGAGCACAGATACGCAGTATTTT
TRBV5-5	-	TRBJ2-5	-	CASSLAQGSETQYF	TGTGCCAGCAGCTTGGCCCAGGGTAGTGAGACCCAGTACTTC
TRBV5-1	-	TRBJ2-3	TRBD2	CASSPGLAGGGDTQYF	TGCGCCAGCAGCCCCGGACTAGCGGGGGGAGGAGATACGCAGTATTTT